What follows describes a single TCR beta chain. This CDR3 contains 12 residues. Germline V gene lookup returns CDR1 LGHNT and CDR2 FRNRAP. V was shortened by 4 bases and J by 8 bases, with 9 bases between the two germline ends. Sequencing was performed with immunoSEQ multiplex PCR; in TCRdb, only in-frame clones are kept and a portion is missing. The sample lists roughly 180,000 clones, approximately 87% occurring once. The data originate from a study of blood T cell repertoires in COVID-19. Study context: Nucleic acid was either cDNA or gDNA, and it came from T cells, B-cell-depleted T cells, or PBMCs.

The sequence derives from a man between 70 and 80 years old with active or convalescent COVID-19. V and J are TRBV12-5 and TRBJ1-3; D is uncertain. Material for sequencing was peripheral blood. In nucleotides, the CDR3 is TGTGCTAGTGGTTCCCCCGGTGACACCATATATTTT. Translation: CASGSPGDTIYF.